One and the same sample provided the 26 T cell receptor beta chains below, sequenced in a study of blood T cell repertoires in COVID-19. Sequencing was performed with immunoSEQ multiplex PCR; in TCRdb, only in-frame clones are kept and a portion is missing. This repertoire shows 150,000 to 200,000 clones, roughly three quarters found once; its top ten account for 17%. Sequencing input: PBMCs or T cells enriched from blood (not recorded which). All receptors derive from a woman aged 45-59 years with acute COVID-19.

This clone was detected once. V and J are TRBV19 and TRBJ1-1, with 9 bases that match TRBD1. This CDR3 spans 14 amino acids. With V trimmed by 4 bases and J by 4 bases, 4 bases remained unmatched. Germline loops: CDR1 LNHDA, CDR2 SQIVND (reference sequence). CDR3 residues: CASSTDRGGTEAFF. The CDR3 bases are TGTGCCAGTAGTACGGACAGGGGAGGCACTGAAGCTTTCTTT. Full variable domain (outside the CDR3, taken from reference TRBV19 and TRBJ1-1): DGGITQSPKYLFRKEGQNVTLSCEQNLNHDAMYWYRQDPGQGLRLIYYSQIVNDFQKGDIAEGYSVSREKKESFPLTVTSAQKNPTAFYLCASSTDRGGTEAFFGQGTRLTVV.

The chain combines TRBV4-1 with TRBJ2-3, with 9 bases aligning to TRBD1. This CDR3 region has 18 residues. The trim removed 2 bases at V and 2 bases at J, leaving 11 bases unmatched. Germline V gene data show CDR1 as MGHRA and CDR2 as YSYEKL. The CDR3 DNA reads as TGCGCCAGCAGCCAATTTGGCCCTGACAGGGGGATCACAGATACGCAGTATTTT. The encoded protein is CASSQFGPDRGITDTQYF.

J is TRBJ1-1 and V is TRBV19; TRBD1 matches at 7 bases. Germline values: CDR1 LNHDA, CDR2 SQIVND (reference sequence). This CDR3 contains 11 residues. Trimming cost V 10 bases and J 4 bases; bases outside gene matches: 3. CDR3 in amino acids: CATTGATEAFF. The CDR3 nucleotides are TGTGCCACCACAGGGGCCACTGAAGCTTTCTTT.

This chain uses TRBV29-1 with TRBJ1-2; TRBD1 aligns across 7 bases. V lost 7 bases and J lost 0; bases outside the gene matches: 8. The CDR3 covers 14 residues. Germline V gene lookup returns CDR1 SQVTM and CDR2 ANQGSEA. CDR3 protein: CSDLLGQANYGYTF. CDR3 bases: TGCAGCGACCTACTCGGACAGGCTAACTATGGCTACACCTTC.

This clone was seen just once. This chain uses TRBV7-2 with TRBJ2-1; 8 bases align to TRBD2. The CDR3 extends over 15 amino acids. V shed 4 bases, J shed 5 bases, and the junction held 7 bases outside the gene matches. CDR1 is SGHTA and CDR2 is FQGNSA in the germline V gene. The CDR3 region has the DNA TGTGCCAGCAGCTCTCGGGGGGGCCACCACAATGAGCAGTTCTTC. Protein: CASSSRGGHHNEQFF. The variable domain in full, with the rest retrieved from reference TRBV7-2 and TRBJ2-1, is GAGVSQSPSNKVTEKGKDVELRCDPISGHTALYWYRQSLGQGLEFLIYFQGNSAPDKSGLPSDRFSAERTGGSVSTLTIQRTQQEDSAVYLCASSSRGGHHNEQFFGPGTRLTVL.

The chain carries TRBV19 and TRBJ2-7; D not certain. V lost 3 bases and J 2 bases, leaving 8 bases between the germline ends. This CDR3 spans 13 amino acids. Germline V CDR1 and CDR2: LNHDA, SQIVND (reference sequence). The CDR3 reads CASSMAHAYEQYV. The CDR3, as DNA: TGTGCCAGTAGTATGGCACATGCCTACGAGCAGTACGTC.

The genes are TRBV19 and TRBJ2-3, with TRBD1 matching over 11 bases. Germline trimming cut 7 bases from V and 6 bases from J; bases unmatched to any gene: 9. The CDR3 runs to 15 residues. The germline gives CDR1 LNHDA, CDR2 SQIVND (reference sequence). CDR3 bases: TGTGCCAGTATTCCGGGACAGGGGGGCCCGGATACGCAGTATTTT. Amino acids: CASIPGQGGPDTQYF.

This clone showed up just a few times. This chain links TRBV4-1 with TRBJ2-5, with 7 bases aligning to TRBD1. The CDR3 totals 15 residues. The ends lost 4 bases at V and 2 bases at J; junction bases unmatched: 7. CDR1 is MGHRA and CDR2 is YSYEKL in the germline V gene. This chain's CDR3 is CASSLAGGSQETQYF. The CDR3 DNA is TGCGCCAGCAGCCTGGCAGGGGGTTCTCAAGAGACCCAGTACTTC.

This clone was recorded only once. This sequence joins TRBV11-2 and TRBJ1-5; possibly TRBD1 for D (6 bases). The CDR3 sequence is 14 residues long. Germline values: CDR1 SGHAT, CDR2 FQNNGV. V lost 2 bases to trimming and J lost 2 bases, with 7 bases between them. The chain's CDR3 is CASSLSGGNQPQHF. As DNA, the CDR3 is TGTGCCAGCAGCTTATCAGGGGGCAATCAGCCCCAGCATTTT.

This clone has a single count. This chain links TRBV4-1 with TRBJ1-4; D remains ambiguous. V was shortened by 0 bases and J by 0 bases, with 14 bases between the two germline ends. The CDR3 runs to 18 residues. Germline V gene data show CDR1 as MGHRA and CDR2 as YSYEKL. The CDR3 DNA sequence: TGCGCCAGCAGCCAAGACCCGGGATACACAGCAACTAATGAAAAACTGTTTTTT. Amino acids: CASSQDPGYTATNEKLFF.

The chain employs TRBV18 and TRBJ2-5; D perhaps matches TRBD2 (6 bases). V gave up 3 bases and J gave up 2 bases, with 16 bases separating them. Germline-derived CDR1 and CDR2 are KGHSH and LQKENI. The CDR3 is made up of 16 amino acids. CDR3 nucleotide sequence: TGTGCCAGCTCACCGGTTGTGGGGAGGTGGCAAGAGACCCAGTACTTC. As protein: CASSPVVGRWQETQYF.

V is TRBV6-2 or TRBV6-3 and J is TRBJ2-5, with D tentatively TRBD1 (5 bases). Trimming stripped 4 bases from V and 5 bases from J, with 20 bases between. The CDR3 has 16 residues. In germline, CDR1 is MNHEY, CDR2 SVGEGT. The CDR3 nucleotides are TGTGCCAGCAGTTCGCCAAAGGACACCAGTGTGGAGACCCAGTACTTC. Its translation: CASSSPKDTSVETQYF.

This chain links TRBV7-2 with TRBJ1-5; 10 bases are shared with TRBD1. V lost 4 bases to trimming and J lost 4 bases; unmatched junction nucleotides: 10. The CDR3 loop spans 17 amino acids. The germline V gene encodes CDR1 SGHTA and CDR2 FQGNSA. The DNA for the CDR3 is TGTGCCAGCAGCTCGACCGGGACAGGGGATCGGAATCAGCCCCAGCATTTT. As protein: CASSSTGTGDRNQPQHF. The whole variable domain, remainder taken from reference TRBV7-2 and TRBJ1-5, is GAGVSQSPSNKVTEKGKDVELRCDPISGHTALYWYRQSLGQGLEFLIYFQGNSAPDKSGLPSDRFSAERTGGSVSTLTIQRTQQEDSAVYLCASSSTGTGDRNQPQHFGDGTRLSIL.

The chain employs TRBV2 and TRBJ2-5; D perhaps matches TRBD2 (5 bases). The CDR3 contains 15 residues. Trimming left V 0 bases short and J 1 base short, with 9 bases between. Germline values: CDR1 SNHLY, CDR2 FYNNEI. The CDR3 is CASSEAKRIQETQYF. CDR3 sequence (DNA): TGTGCCAGCAGTGAAGCGAAGCGGATCCAAGAGACCCAGTACTTC.

This clone has more than one count but fewer than ten. This chain joins TRBV19 and TRBJ1-2; tentatively, D is TRBD1 (6 bases). Trimming took off 10 bases at V and 4 bases at J, with 22 bases between the two ends. This CDR3 spans 15 amino acids. Germline assignment: CDR1 LNHDA and CDR2 SQIVND (reference sequence). The CDR3 DNA is TGTGCCACTCATCCAGGGACACTCGGGGCCTATGGCTACACCTTC. Translated, it gives CATHPGTLGAYGYTF.

The table lists this clone with a count of one. The chain has TRBV5-4 and TRBJ2-3; 9 nucleotides line up with TRBD2. V was pared by 6 bases and J by 5 bases, with 7 bases of the junction left unmatched. Germline V gene lookup returns CDR1 SGHNT and CDR2 YYREEE (reference sequence). This CDR3 contains 14 residues. The CDR3 loop is CASTSGGWGDTQYF. The CDR3 bases are TGTGCCAGCACCAGCGGGGGGTGGGGAGATACGCAGTATTTT.

The V gene is TRBV18, the J gene TRBJ1-3; TRBD1 aligns across 7 bases. The germline V gene has CDR1 KGHSH and CDR2 LQKENI. J was trimmed by 7 bases and V by 3 bases; bases with no gene match: 9. The CDR3 runs to 15 residues. The CDR3 protein is CASSPEGQVGNTIYF. The CDR3 nucleotides read TGTGCCAGCTCACCGGAAGGACAGGTTGGGAACACCATATATTTT.

The chain is built from TRBV16 and TRBJ2-4, with TRBD1 identical over 11 bases. The CDR3 runs to 18 residues. Germline V gives CDR1 KGHSY, CDR2 FQNENV. The V gene end was trimmed by 4 bases and the J gene end by 0 bases; junction bases not matched to a gene: 8. CDR3 sequence reads: CASSPDRGPSLAKNIQYF. The CDR3 region has the DNA TGTGCCAGCAGCCCGGACAGGGGGCCCAGCCTAGCCAAAAACATTCAGTACTTC. The variable domain in full, with the rest retrieved from reference TRBV16 and TRBJ2-4, is GEEVAQTPKHLVRGEGQKAKLYCAPIKGHSYVFWYQQVLKNEFKFLISFQNENVFDETGMPKERFSAKCLPNSPCSLEIQATKLEDSAVYFCASSPDRGPSLAKNIQYFGAGTRLSVL.

This clone was counted a single time. V gene TRBV2 combines with J gene TRBJ1-2; no definite D call. CDR3 length: 12 amino acids. V was pared by 4 bases and J by 12 bases, with 15 bases between. Germline CDR1 is SNHLY and CDR2 is FYNNEI. The CDR3 loop reads CASSVAGSKNTF. CDR3 nucleotides: TGTGCCAGCAGTGTGGCAGGCAGTAAGAACACCTTC. Full variable domain (remainder filled in from reference TRBV2 and TRBJ1-2): EPEVTQTPSHQVTQMGQEVILRCVPISNHLYFYWYRQILGQKVEFLVSFYNNEISEKSEIFDDQFSVERPDGSNFTLKIRSTKLEDSAMYFCASSVAGSKNTFGSGTRLTVV.

There are a few counts of this clone. This rearrangement joins TRBV3-1 (or the pseudogene TRBV3-2) to TRBJ1-1; the D is unclear. V was pared by 3 bases and J by 6 bases, with 5 bases between. This CDR3 contains 11 residues. The germline gives CDR1 LGHDT, CDR2 YNNKEL (reference sequence). The CDR3 coding sequence is TGTGCCAGCAGCCAGGCGGCTGAAGCTTTCTTT. Encoded protein: CASSQAAEAFF.

The rearrangement links TRBV5-1 to TRBJ1-1; 10 bases align to TRBD1. There are 16 residues in the CDR3. The germline gives CDR1 SGHRS, CDR2 YFSETQ. V lost 4 bases and J lost 1; bases outside the gene matches: 7. The CDR3 here is CASSTDRTGGNTEAFF. In DNA form, the CDR3 reads TGCGCCAGCAGCACTGATCGGACAGGGGGGAACACTGAAGCTTTCTTT.

The chain joins TRBV6-5 to TRBJ2-2; 9 nucleotides match TRBD1. Per the germline V gene, CDR1 is MNHEY and CDR2 is SVGAGI. The CDR3 length is 16 residues. V shed 0 bases, J shed 6 bases, and the junction held 5 bases outside the gene matches. CDR3 nucleotides: TGTGCCAGCAGTTACTCTTCGACAGGGGGGGCCGGGGAGCTGTTTTTT. It is translated as CASSYSSTGGAGELFF.

The gene calls are TRBV5-1 and TRBJ1-3, with a possible D match to TRBD1 (5 bases). Trimming removed 4 bases at V and 0 bases at J, with 17 bases between. Germline V gene data show CDR1 as SGHRS and CDR2 as YFSETQ. The CDR3 spans 17 residues. The CDR3 reads CASSGSWGESSGNTIYF. The CDR3 DNA reads TGCGCCAGCAGCGGGTCCTGGGGGGAGAGCTCTGGAAACACCATATATTTT.

The genes are TRBV28 and TRBJ2-2, with D tentatively TRBD1 (6 bases). Trimming removed 6 bases from V and 1 base from J, with 9 bases in between. The CDR3 has 14 residues. The germline V gene has CDR1 MDHEN and CDR2 SYDVKM. The CDR3 bases are TGTGCCAGCAGGGGGGACAAGAACACCGGGGAGCTGTTTTTT. Amino acids: CASRGDKNTGELFF. The full variable domain, with the rest looked up from reference TRBV28 and TRBJ2-2, is DVKVTQSSRYLVKRTGEKVFLECVQDMDHENMFWYRQDPGLGLRLIYFSYDVKMKEKGDIPEGYSVSREKKERFSLILESASTNQTSMYLCASRGDKNTGELFFGEGSRLTVL.

This clone has only one observation. This sequence joins TRBV3-1 (or the pseudogene TRBV3-2) and TRBJ1-1; 9 bases match TRBD1. The CDR3 totals 14 residues. With 5 bases clipped from V and 4 bases from J, the junction kept 5 bases outside the gene matches. The germline gives CDR1 LGHDT, CDR2 YNNKEL (reference sequence). In DNA, the CDR3 is TGTGCCAGCAGCTACAGGGGGCTTGGCACTGAAGCTTTCTTT. As protein: CASSYRGLGTEAFF.

The J gene is TRBJ2-7, the V gene TRBV4-3; tentatively, D is TRBD1 (6 bases). V shed 3 bases and J shed 7 bases, with 16 bases lying between them. Germline V gene sequence: CDR1 LGHNA, CDR2 YSLEER. The CDR3 covers 14 residues. CDR3 in DNA: TGCGCCAGCAGCCATTTGACAGGTGGGTGGGAGCAGTACGTC. Amino acid sequence: CASSHLTGGWEQYV.